The sequence of this T cell receptor (beta chain) was determined in a study of cytomegalovirus exposure and HLA in healthy donors. This CDR3 has 16 residues. The V gene lost 4 bases and the J gene lost 4 bases, with 17 bases spanning the gap. Looked up from germline, CDR1 is SGHRS and CDR2 is YFSETQ. The donors were in the 120-subject validation cohort, distinct from the approximately 610-subject first cohort. Libraries were prepared by immunoSEQ multiplex PCR; TCRdb keeps only in-frame clonotypes and omits some of them. The sample shows 50,000 to 65,000 clones, roughly 95% of them seen only once. Sequenced sample: PBMCs. The TCR sequence derives from a woman aged 18 to 35 in good health and CMV-seronegative. The chain carries TRBV5-1 and TRBJ2-2; D gene uncertain. The CDR3 DNA reads TGCGCCAGCAGCCAAAACAGCCAACTGGGCACCGGGGAGCTGTTTTTT. It is translated as CASSQNSQLGTGELFF.